This T cell receptor beta chain was observed in a study of blood T cell repertoires in COVID-19. Background on the study: COVID-19 samples, acute and convalescent, were from the United States, Italy and Spain.

Everyone who took part was 18 to 89 years old, and they came from 20 to 25 US areas. Participants had their cohort set by participant-reported clinical history. Trimming stripped 0 bases from V and 0 bases from J, with 10 bases between. Germline CDR1 reads KGHSH; CDR2 reads LQKENI. The CDR3 contains 16 residues. In the original workflow: For nucleated cells, counts were estimated from reference gene primer amplification. The data were produced by immunoSEQ multiplex PCR, yet TCRdb's version contains in-frame clones alone and is incomplete. D and trimming come from the DNA, and the V and J calls and clone size come from that table. The sample has roughly 330,000 clones; 80% to 90% are singletons.

This rearrangement joins TRBV18 to TRBJ2-3; unclear D gene. Material: PBMCs or T cells enriched from blood (not recorded which). The clonotype originates from a woman in her twenties or thirties who had recovered from COVID-19. The CDR3 nucleotides are TGTGCCAGCTCACCACCGGCGGATTCTAGCACAGATACGCAGTATTTT. Translation: CASSPPADSSTDTQYF.